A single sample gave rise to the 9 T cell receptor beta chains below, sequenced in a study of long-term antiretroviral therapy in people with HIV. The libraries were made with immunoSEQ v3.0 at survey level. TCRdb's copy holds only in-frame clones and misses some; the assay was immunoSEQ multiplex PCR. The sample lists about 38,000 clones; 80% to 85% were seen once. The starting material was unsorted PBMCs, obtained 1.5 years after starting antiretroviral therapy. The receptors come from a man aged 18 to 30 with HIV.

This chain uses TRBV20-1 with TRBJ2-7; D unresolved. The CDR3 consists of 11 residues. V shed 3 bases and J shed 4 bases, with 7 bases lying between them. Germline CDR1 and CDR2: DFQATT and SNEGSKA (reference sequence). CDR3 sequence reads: CSASDPYEQYF. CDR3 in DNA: TGCAGTGCTAGTGACCCTTACGAGCAGTACTTC.

The DNA of the CDR3 is TGTGCCAGCAGCCCCGACAGGGGAGGGTATGGCTACACCTTC. This gives the protein CASSPDRGGYGYTF. V gene TRBV28 combines with J gene TRBJ1-2; TRBD1 aligns across 8 bases. Germline V gene data show CDR1 as MDHEN and CDR2 as SYDVKM. With V trimmed by 6 bases and J by 5 bases, 8 bases remained unmatched. The CDR3 loop spans 14 amino acids.

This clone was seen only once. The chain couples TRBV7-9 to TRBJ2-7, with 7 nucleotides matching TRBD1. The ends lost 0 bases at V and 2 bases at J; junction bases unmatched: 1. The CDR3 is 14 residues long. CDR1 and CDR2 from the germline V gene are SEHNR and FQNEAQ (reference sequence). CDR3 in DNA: TGTGCCAGCAGCTTAGCGGGACAGACCTACGAGCAGTACTTC. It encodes CASSLAGQTYEQYF.

Written as DNA, the CDR3 is TGTGCCAGCTCAAGAGAACAGGGGGTCTACGAGCAGTACTTC. It translates to CASSREQGVYEQYF. The rearrangement links TRBV18 to TRBJ2-7; 8 nucleotides agree with TRBD1. The CDR3 is 14 amino acids. V lost 5 bases and J lost 3; bases outside the gene matches: 6. CDR1 KGHSH and CDR2 LQKENI come from the germline V gene.

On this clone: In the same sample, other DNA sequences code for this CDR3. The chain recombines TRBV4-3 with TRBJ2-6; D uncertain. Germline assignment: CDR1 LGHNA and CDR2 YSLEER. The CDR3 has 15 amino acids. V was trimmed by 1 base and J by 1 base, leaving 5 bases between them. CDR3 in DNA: TGCGCCAGCAGCCAAGGTGTATCTGGGGCCAACGTCCTGACTTTC. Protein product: CASSQGVSGANVLTF.

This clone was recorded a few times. The CDR3 coding sequence is TGTGCCAGCAGTGAATCAGAGTATGATAGCTACACCTTC. Protein sequence: CASSESEYDSYTF. The chain has TRBV2 and TRBJ1-2; D is unclear. V lost 2 bases, J lost 9 bases, and 13 bases lay in between. This CDR3 contains 13 residues. Germline V gene data show CDR1 as SNHLY and CDR2 as FYNNEI.

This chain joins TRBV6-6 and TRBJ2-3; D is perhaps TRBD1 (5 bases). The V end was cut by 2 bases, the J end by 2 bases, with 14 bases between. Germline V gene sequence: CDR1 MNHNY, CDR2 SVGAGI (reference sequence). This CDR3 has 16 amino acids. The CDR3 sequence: CASSYPQARNTDTQYF. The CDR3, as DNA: TGTGCCAGCAGTTACCCACAGGCCAGAAACACAGATACGCAGTATTTT.

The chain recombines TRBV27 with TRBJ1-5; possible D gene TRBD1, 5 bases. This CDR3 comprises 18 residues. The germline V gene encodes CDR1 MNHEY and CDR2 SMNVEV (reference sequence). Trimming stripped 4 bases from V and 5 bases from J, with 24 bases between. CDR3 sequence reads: CASSSTGIQGFGDQPQHF. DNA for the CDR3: TGTGCCAGCAGTTCCACTGGAATTCAGGGTTTTGGGGATCAGCCCCAGCATTTT.

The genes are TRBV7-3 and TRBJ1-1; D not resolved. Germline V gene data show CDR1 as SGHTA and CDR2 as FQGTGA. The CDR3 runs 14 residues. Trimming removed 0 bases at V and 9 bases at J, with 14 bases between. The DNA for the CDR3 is TGTGCCAGCAGCTTAACGGCGGACTCCTACCAAGCTTTCTTT. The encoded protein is CASSLTADSYQAFF. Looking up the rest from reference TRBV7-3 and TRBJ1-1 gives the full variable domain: GAGVSQTPSNKVTEKGKYVELRCDPISGHTALYWYRQSLGQGPEFLIYFQGTGAADDSGLPNDRFFAVRPEGSVSTLKIQRTERGDSAVYLCASSLTADSYQAFFGQGTRLTVV.